These 3 T cell receptor beta chains were sequenced from one sample in a study of a mutant IDH1 vaccine in newly diagnosed glioma. This table comes from immunoSEQ multiplex PCR, and its TCRdb copy is limited to in-frame clones, with some not included. In the table there are some 57,000 clones, 80% to 90% of which are singletons. The antigens of these receptors remain unknown. Time point of the sample: week 35, safety follow-up. All doses held 300 ug of mutant IDH1 20-mer peptide, with topical imiquimod. The sequenced sample was PBMCs, obtained from a glioma patient whose treatment included an IDH1 peptide vaccine. Every receptor here comes from a young woman with glioma.

J is TRBJ1-2 and V is TRBV7-3; 8 nucleotides agree with TRBD1. Trimming at V came to 2 bases and at J to 8 bases, leaving 7 bases not matched to a gene. The germline V gene encodes CDR1 SGHTA and CDR2 FQGTGA. The CDR3 is 14 amino acids. Written as DNA, the CDR3 is TGTGCCAGCAGCTTATACCAGGGGGCGGGGGGCTACACCTTC. Protein sequence: CASSLYQGAGGYTF.

The chain uses TRBV5-1 and TRBJ2-5; D gene uncertain. Trimming removed 5 bases at V and 4 bases at J, with 9 bases between. Germline CDR1 SGHRS, CDR2 YFSETQ. This CDR3 is 12 amino acids long. The CDR3 region is CASRRVGETQYF. The CDR3 DNA reads as TGCGCCAGCAGACGTGTTGGAGAGACCCAGTACTTC. The entire variable domain, with the rest obtained from reference TRBV5-1 and TRBJ2-5, is as follows: KAGVTQTPRYLIKTRGQQVTLSCSPISGHRSVSWYQQTPGQGLQFLFEYFSETQRNKGNFPGRFSGRQFSNSRSEMNVSTLELGDSALYLCASRRVGETQYFGPGTRLLVL.

V usage is TRBV11-2 and J usage is TRBJ1-2; the D is unclear. The CDR3 has 15 amino acids. The V gene's germline CDR1 is SGHAT and CDR2 FQNNGV. The V and J ends lost 2 bases and 3 bases respectively, with 13 bases between them. In nucleotides, the CDR3 is TGTGCCAGCAGCTTATCGAGAGGAGGTTACTATGGCTACACCTTC. Protein product: CASSLSRGGYYGYTF.